The T cell receptor beta chain described here comes from a study of OX40 agonist ivuxolimab in advanced cancers. Study-level background: Having had anti-PD-1, anti-PD-L1 or anti-CTLA-4 therapy before was allowed, and approximately 40% had some.

Only in-frame clones appear in the TCRdb table, and some are missing; sequencing was by immunoSEQ multiplex PCR. The sample holds about 79,000 clones, 90% to 95% seen once. The sample holds a few counts of this clone. The target antigen is unknown. Germline CDR1 and CDR2: SEHNR and FQNEAQ (reference sequence). The V and J ends lost 5 bases and 4 bases respectively, with 8 bases between them. The length of the CDR3 is 13 residues. General observations from the study: Undetermined was the antigen specificity of the expanded peripheral T cells. Among the nonresponders, some also had low normalized T-cell clonal expansion.

Sequenced here: CD4+ or CD8+ T cells sorted from blood, sampled in a trial of the OX40 agonist ivuxolimab. V gene TRBV7-9 combines with J gene TRBJ2-2; weak D call: TRBD2 (5 bases). The TCR sequence derives from an adult with an advanced solid tumor such as melanoma, head and neck, liver or kidney cancer. The CDR3 loop is CASSRESTGELFF. CDR3 in DNA: TGTGCCAGCAGCAGGGAGTCCACCGGGGAGCTGTTTTTT.